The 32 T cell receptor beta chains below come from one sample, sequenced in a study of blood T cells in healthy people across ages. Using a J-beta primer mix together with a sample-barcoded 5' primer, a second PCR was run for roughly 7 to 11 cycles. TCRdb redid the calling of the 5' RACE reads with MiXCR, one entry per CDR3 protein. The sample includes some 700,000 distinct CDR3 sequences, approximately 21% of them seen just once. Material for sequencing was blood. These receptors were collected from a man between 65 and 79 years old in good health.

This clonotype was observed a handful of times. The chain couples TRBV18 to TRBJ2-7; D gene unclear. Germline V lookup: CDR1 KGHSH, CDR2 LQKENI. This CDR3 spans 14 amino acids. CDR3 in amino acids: CASSPFQSGYEQYV. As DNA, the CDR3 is TGTGCCAGCTCACCATTCCAGTCTGGCTACGAGCAGTACGTT.

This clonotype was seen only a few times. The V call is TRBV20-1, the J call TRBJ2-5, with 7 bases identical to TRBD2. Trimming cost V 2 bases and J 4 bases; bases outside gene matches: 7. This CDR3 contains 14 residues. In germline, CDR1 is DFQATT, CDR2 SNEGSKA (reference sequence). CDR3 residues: CSARPASGGETQYF. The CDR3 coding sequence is TGCAGTGCTAGACCTGCTTCGGGGGGAGAGACCCAGTACTTC.

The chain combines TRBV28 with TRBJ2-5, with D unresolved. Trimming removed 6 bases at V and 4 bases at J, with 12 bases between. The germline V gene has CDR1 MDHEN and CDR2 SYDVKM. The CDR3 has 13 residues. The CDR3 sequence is CASSVSTPETQYF. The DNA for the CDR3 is TGTGCCAGCAGCGTCAGCACCCCAGAGACCCAGTACTTC.

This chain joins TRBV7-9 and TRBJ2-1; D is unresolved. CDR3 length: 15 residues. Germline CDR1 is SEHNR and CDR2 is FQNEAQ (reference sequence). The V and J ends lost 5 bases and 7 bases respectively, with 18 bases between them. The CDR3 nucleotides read TGTGCCAGCAGCCCCGGACCCCCGAAAGCGAATGAGCAGTTCTTC. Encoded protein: CASSPGPPKANEQFF.

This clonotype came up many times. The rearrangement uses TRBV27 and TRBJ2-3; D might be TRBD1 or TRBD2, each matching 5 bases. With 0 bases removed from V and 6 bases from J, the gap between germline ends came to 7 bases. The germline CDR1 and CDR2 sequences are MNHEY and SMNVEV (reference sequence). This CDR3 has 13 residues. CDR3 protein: CASSLSGVDTQYF. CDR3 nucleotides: TGTGCCAGCAGTTTATCGGGGGTGGATACGCAGTATTTT.

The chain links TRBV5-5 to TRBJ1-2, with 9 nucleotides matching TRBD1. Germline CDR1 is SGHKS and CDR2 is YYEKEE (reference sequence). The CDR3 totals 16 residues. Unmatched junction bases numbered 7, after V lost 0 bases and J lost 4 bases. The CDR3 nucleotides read TGTGCCAGCAGCTTGGCACAGGGGGCGACCGTCTATGGCTACACCTTC. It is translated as CASSLAQGATVYGYTF.

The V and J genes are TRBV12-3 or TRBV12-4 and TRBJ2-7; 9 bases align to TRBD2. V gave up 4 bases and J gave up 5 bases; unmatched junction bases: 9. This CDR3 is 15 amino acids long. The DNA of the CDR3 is TGTGCCAGCAGTTCCCACGGGACTAGCTCAAACGAGCAGTACGTC. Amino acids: CASSSHGTSSNEQYV.

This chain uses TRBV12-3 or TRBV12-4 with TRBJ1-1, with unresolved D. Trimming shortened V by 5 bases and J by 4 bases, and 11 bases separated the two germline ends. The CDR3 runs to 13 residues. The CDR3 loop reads CASSLGPSTEAFF. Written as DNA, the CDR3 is TGTGCCAGCAGTCTCGGACCGAGCACTGAAGCTTTCTTT.

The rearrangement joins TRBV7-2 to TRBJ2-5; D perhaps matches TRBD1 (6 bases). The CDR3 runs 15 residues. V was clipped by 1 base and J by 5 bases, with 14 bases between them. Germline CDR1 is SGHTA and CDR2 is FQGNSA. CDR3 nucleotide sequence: TGTGCCAGCAGCTTAGTGTGGGGGCTGGGGGAGACCCAGTACTTC. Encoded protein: CASSLVWGLGETQYF.

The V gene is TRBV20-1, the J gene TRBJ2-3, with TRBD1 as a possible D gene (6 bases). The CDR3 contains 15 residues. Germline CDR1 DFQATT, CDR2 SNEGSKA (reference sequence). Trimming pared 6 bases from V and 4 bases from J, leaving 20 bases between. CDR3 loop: CSAHLTGFPPDTQYF. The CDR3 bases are TGCAGTGCCCATTTAACAGGGTTCCCCCCAGATACGCAGTATTTT.

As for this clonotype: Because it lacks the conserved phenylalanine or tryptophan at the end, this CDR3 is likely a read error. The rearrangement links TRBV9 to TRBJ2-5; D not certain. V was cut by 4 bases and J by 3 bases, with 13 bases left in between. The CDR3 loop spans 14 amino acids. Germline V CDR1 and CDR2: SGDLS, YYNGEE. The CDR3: CASSSSFEEETQYS. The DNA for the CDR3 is TGTGCCAGCAGCTCCAGTTTCGAGGAAGAGACCCAGTACTCC.

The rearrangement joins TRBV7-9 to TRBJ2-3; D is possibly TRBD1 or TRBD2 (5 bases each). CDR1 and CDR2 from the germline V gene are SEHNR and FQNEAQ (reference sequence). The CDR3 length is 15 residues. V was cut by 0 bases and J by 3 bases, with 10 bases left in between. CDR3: CASSLAGTQTDTQYF. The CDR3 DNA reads TGTGCCAGCAGCTTAGCCGGGACGCAGACAGATACGCAGTATTTT.

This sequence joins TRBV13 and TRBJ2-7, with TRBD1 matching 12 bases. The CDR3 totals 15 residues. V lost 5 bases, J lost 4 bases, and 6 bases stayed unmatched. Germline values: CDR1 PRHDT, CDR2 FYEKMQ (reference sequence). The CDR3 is CASSVRDRGLYEQYF. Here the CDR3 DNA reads TGTGCCAGCAGCGTCCGGGACAGGGGGCTATACGAGCAGTACTTC. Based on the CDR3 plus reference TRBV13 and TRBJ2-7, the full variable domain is AAGVIQSPRHLIKEKRETATLKCYPIPRHDTVYWYQQGPGQDPQFLISFYEKMQSDKGSIPDRFSAQQFSDYHSELNMSSLELGDSALYFCASSVRDRGLYEQYFGPGTRLTVT.

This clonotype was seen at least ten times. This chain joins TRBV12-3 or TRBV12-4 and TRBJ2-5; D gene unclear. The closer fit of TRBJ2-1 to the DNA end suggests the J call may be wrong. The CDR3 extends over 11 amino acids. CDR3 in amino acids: CASSRVLEQFF. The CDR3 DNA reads TGTGCCAGCAGCCGCGTTCTTGAGCAGTTCTTC.

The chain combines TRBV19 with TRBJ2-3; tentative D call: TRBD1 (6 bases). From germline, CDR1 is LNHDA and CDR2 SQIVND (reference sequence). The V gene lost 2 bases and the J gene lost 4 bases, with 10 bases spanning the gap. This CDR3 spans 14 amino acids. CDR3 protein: CASSIRAGADTQYF. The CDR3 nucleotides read TGTGCCAGTAGTATAAGGGCAGGGGCAGATACGCAGTATTTT.

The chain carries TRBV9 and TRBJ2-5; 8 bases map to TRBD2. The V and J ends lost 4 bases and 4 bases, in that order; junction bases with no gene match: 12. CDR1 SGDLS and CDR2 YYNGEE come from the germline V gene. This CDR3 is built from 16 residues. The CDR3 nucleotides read TGTGCCAGCAGCCGACGGCCAGGGGCGGGAGGAGAGACCCAGTACTTC. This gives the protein CASSRRPGAGGETQYF. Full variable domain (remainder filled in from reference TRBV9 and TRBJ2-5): DSGVTQTPKHLITATGQRVTLRCSPRSGDLSVYWYQQSLDQGLQFLIQYYNGEERAKGNILERFSAQQFPDLHSELNLSSLELGDSALYFCASSRRPGAGGETQYFGPGTRLLVL.

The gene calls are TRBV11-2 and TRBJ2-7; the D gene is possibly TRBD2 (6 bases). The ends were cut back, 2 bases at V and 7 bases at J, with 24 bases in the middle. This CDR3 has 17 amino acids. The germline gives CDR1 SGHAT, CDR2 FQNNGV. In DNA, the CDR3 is TGTGCCAGCAGCTTATTCCAATCCGAGACAGCGGCGGGGGAGCAGTACTTC. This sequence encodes CASSLFQSETAAGEQYF.

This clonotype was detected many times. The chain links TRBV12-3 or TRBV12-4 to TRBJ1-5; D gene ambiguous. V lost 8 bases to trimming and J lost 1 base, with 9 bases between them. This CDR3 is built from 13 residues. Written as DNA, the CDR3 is TGTGCCAGCGGCAGGCTCAGCAATCAGCCCCAGCATTTT. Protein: CASGRLSNQPQHF.

In nucleotides, the CDR3 is TGTGCCAGCAGTGTTGACAGGGTTCAACGGGCTTTCTTT. Translation: CASSVDRVQRAFF. V gene TRBV6-1 combines with J gene TRBJ1-1, with 7 nucleotides matching TRBD1. Germline V CDR1 and CDR2: MNHNS, SASEGT. CDR3 size: 13 residues. Trimming took 4 bases from V and 11 from J; bases not matched to a gene: 10.

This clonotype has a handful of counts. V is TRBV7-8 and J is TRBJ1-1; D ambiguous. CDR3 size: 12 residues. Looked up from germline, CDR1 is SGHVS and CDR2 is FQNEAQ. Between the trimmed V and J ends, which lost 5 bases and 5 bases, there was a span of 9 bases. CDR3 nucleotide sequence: TGTGCCAGCAGCCCTATCGGGACTGAAGCTTTCTTT. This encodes CASSPIGTEAFF.

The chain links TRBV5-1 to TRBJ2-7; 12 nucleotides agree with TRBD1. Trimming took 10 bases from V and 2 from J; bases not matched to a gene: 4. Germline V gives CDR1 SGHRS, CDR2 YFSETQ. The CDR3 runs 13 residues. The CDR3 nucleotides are TGCGCCTCCGGGACAGGGGGCACCTACGAGCAGTACTTC. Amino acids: CASGTGGTYEQYF.

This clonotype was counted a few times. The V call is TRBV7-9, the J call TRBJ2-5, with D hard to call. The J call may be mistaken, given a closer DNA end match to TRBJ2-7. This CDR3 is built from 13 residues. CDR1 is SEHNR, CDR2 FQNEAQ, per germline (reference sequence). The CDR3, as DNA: TGTGCCAGCAGCCTTGACCCCCACTACGAGCAGTACTTC. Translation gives CASSLDPHYEQYF.

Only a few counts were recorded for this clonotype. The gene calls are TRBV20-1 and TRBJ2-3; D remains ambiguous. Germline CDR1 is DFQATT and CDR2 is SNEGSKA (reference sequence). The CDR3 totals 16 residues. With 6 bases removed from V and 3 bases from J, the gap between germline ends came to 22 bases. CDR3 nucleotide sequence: TGCAGTGCCCTAAGACCCGGGCTGCTAGGGACAGATACGCAGTATTTT. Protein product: CSALRPGLLGTDTQYF.

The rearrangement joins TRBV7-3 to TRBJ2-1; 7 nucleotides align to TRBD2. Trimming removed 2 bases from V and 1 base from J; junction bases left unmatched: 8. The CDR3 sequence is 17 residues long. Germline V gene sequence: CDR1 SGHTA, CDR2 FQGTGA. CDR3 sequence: CASSLRGGAGSYNEQFF. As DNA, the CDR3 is TGTGCCAGCAGCTTACGTGGGGGAGCGGGATCCTACAATGAGCAGTTCTTC.

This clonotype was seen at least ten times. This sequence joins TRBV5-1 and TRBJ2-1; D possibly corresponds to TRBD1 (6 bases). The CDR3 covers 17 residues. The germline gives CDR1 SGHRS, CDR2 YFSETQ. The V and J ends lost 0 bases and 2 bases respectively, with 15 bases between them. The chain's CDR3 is CASSLEVRGSPYNEQFF. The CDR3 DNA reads TGCGCCAGCAGCTTGGAGGTCAGGGGATCACCCTACAATGAGCAGTTCTTC.

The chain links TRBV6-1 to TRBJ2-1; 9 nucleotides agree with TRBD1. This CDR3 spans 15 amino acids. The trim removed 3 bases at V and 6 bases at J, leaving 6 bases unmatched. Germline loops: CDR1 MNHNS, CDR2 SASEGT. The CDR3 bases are TGTGCCAGCAGTGACCGGGACAGGGCTTCCAATGAGCAGTTCTTC. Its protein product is CASSDRDRASNEQFF.

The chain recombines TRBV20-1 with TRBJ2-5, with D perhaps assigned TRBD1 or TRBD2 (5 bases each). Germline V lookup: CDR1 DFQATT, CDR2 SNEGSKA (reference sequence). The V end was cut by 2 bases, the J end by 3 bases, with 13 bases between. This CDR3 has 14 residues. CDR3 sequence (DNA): TGCAGTGCTAGATGGGGTGGGGGTGAAGAGACCCAGTACTTC. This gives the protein CSARWGGGEETQYF.

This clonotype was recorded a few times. CDR3: CASSPDKDFTEAFF. The CDR3 DNA follows: TGTGCCAGCAGCCCGGACAAGGATTTCACTGAAGCTTTCTTT. The V gene is TRBV7-3, the J gene TRBJ1-1, with a weak D call TRBD1 (5 bases). The CDR3 length is 14 residues. Trimming removed 5 bases from V and 4 bases from J, with 14 bases in between. Germline values: CDR1 SGHTA, CDR2 FQGTGA.

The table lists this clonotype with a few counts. CDR3 DNA sequence: TGCAGCGTTGATCAGGGAGGGTCCTATGGCTACACCTTC. Encoded protein: CSVDQGGSYGYTF. V gene TRBV29-1 combines with J gene TRBJ1-2; TRBD1 is a possible D gene (5 bases). The CDR3 covers 13 residues. The V gene lost 3 bases and the J gene lost 4 bases, with 12 bases spanning the gap. Germline CDR1 and CDR2: SQVTM and ANQGSEA.

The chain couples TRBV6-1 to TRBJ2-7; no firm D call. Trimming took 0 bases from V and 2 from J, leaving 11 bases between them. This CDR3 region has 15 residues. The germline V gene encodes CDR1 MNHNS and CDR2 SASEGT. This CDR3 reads CASSEALGPTYEQYV. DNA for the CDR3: TGTGCCAGCAGTGAAGCGCTAGGACCGACCTACGAGCAGTACGTC.

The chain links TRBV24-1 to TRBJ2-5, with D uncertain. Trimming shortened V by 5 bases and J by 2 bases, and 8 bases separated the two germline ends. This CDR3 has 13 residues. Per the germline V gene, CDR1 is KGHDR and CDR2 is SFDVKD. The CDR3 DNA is TGTGCCACCAGTGCCGGGCCTCAAGAGACCCAGTACTTC. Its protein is CATSAGPQETQYF.

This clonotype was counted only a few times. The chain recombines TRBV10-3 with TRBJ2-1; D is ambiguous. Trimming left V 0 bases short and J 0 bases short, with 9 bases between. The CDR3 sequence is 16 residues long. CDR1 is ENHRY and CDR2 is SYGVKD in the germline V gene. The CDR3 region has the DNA TGTGCCATCAGTGAGTCTGCTCTCGACTCCTACAATGAGCAGTTCTTC. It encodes CAISESALDSYNEQFF.